What follows describes a single T cell receptor (beta chain). The data were produced by immunoSEQ multiplex PCR, yet TCRdb's version contains in-frame clones alone and is incomplete. This repertoire shows roughly 190,000 clones, less than 90% found once; its top ten account for approximately 19%. Germline CDR1 is KGHSH and CDR2 is LQKENI. Losses at the gene ends were 3 bases for V and 5 bases for J; bases not matched to a gene: 6. There are 14 residues in the CDR3. This sample is drawn from a study of blood T cell repertoires in COVID-19. Study-wide context: The origin of the acute and convalescent COVID-19 samples was the United States, Italy and Spain.

The TCR originated in a human donor in a cohort sampled during active COVID-19. Material for sequencing was peripheral blood. This sequence joins TRBV18 and TRBJ1-1, with TRBD1 matching over 7 bases. In DNA form, the CDR3 reads TGTGCCAGCTCACCTGAGACAGGGTCTACTGAAGCTTTCTTT. Translation: CASSPETGSTEAFF.